The rows below give T cell receptor beta chains drawn from one sample of a study of T cells in Graves' hyperthyroidism and ophthalmopathy. Each CDR3 protein is one row after TCRdb ran MiXCR on the multiplex PCR reads. Of a few hundred thousand distinct CDR3 sequences listed, 46% are singletons. The sample consisted of peripheral blood or thyroid tissue (not recorded which). The receptors here all came from a woman between 18 and 29 years old with Graves' hyperthyroidism. Each CDR3 is given with its conserved first and last residue. Fields, in order: CDR3 protein, CDR3 DNA, clone size, D gene, V gene, J gene. The D gene is left open where the match is weak. Clone size is not always given. Where it is, it says once, few, many or a class for expanded clones.

CDR3 protein: CASSPGRSSYNSPLHF
CDR3 DNA: TGTGCCAGCAGTCCCGGGAGGAGCTCCTATAATTCACCCCTCCACTTT
clone size: NA
D gene: NA
V gene: TRBV6-5
J gene: TRBJ1-6

CDR3 protein: CSARGGQGAVEAFF
CDR3 DNA: TGCAGTGCTAGGGGGGGACAGGGGGCGGTGGAAGCTTTCTTT
clone size: NA
D gene: TRBD1
V gene: TRBV20-1
J gene: TRBJ1-1

CDR3 protein: CASSQEQGAEKLFF
CDR3 DNA: TGCGCCAGCAGCCAAGAACAGGGAGCCGAAAAACTGTTTTTT
clone size: NA
D gene: NA
V gene: TRBV4-1
J gene: TRBJ1-4

CDR3 protein: CASSERGSSYNSPLHF
CDR3 DNA: TGTGCCAGCAGTGAAAGGGGGAGCTCCTATAATTCACCCCTCCACTTT
clone size: NA
D gene: NA
V gene: TRBV2
J gene: TRBJ1-6

CDR3 protein: CASSVDAKGYTF
CDR3 DNA: TGTGCCAGCAGCGTGGACGCTAAGGGCTACACCTTC
clone size: few
D gene: NA
V gene: TRBV2
J gene: TRBJ1-2

CDR3 protein: CASSLDVRLGGEAFF
CDR3 DNA: TGTGCCAGCAGCTTAGATGTTCGGCTGGGTGGTGAAGCTTTCTTT
clone size: NA
D gene: NA
V gene: TRBV11-2
J gene: TRBJ1-1

CDR3 protein: CAIRGQVGSPLHF
CDR3 DNA: TGTGCCATCAGGGGACAGGTCGGTTCACCCCTCCACTTT
clone size: NA
D gene: TRBD1
V gene: TRBV10-3
J gene: TRBJ1-6

CDR3 protein: CASTLYTEAFF
CDR3 DNA: TGTGCCAGCACGTTGTACACTGAAGCTTTCTTT
clone size: many
D gene: NA
V gene: TRBV6-5
J gene: TRBJ1-1

CDR3 protein: CSAGTGRGNTEAFF
CDR3 DNA: TGCAGTGCTGGAACAGGGCGCGGTAACACTGAAGCTTTCTTT
clone size: NA
D gene: NA
V gene: TRBV20-1
J gene: TRBJ1-1

CDR3 protein: CASSEAEGIRSPLHF
CDR3 DNA: TGTGCCAGCAGTGAAGCCGAGGGTATAAGATCACCCCTCCACTTT
clone size: NA
D gene: NA
V gene: TRBV10-3
J gene: TRBJ1-6

CDR3 protein: CASSRGHSYQETQYF
CDR3 DNA: TGTGCCAGCAGTAGGGGACATTCGTACCAAGAGACCCAGTACTTC
clone size: NA
D gene: NA
V gene: TRBV7-8
J gene: TRBJ2-5

CDR3 protein: CASSLIASSNQPQHF
CDR3 DNA: TGTGCCAGCAGCCTCATCGCCAGTAGCAATCAGCCCCAGCATTTT
clone size: NA
D gene: NA
V gene: TRBV7-2
J gene: TRBJ1-5

CDR3 protein: CASSEVSGQETQHF
CDR3 DNA: TGTGCCAGCAGTGAAGTTAGCGGGCAAGAGACCCAGCATTTT
clone size: NA
D gene: NA
V gene: TRBV2
J gene: TRBJ1-5

CDR3 protein: CASNRDRNYGYTF
CDR3 DNA: TGTGCCAGCAACCGGGACAGAAACTATGGCTACACCTTC
clone size: NA
D gene: TRBD1
V gene: TRBV7-9
J gene: TRBJ1-2

CDR3 protein: CSVVGVGELFF
CDR3 DNA: TGCAGCGTTGTTGGGGTAGGGGAGCTGTTTTTT
clone size: once
D gene: NA
V gene: TRBV29-1
J gene: TRBJ2-2

CDR3 protein: CASSSNRGRSYEQYF
CDR3 DNA: TGTGCCAGTAGTTCGAACAGGGGACGCTCCTACGAGCAGTACTTC
clone size: NA
D gene: TRBD1
V gene: TRBV19
J gene: TRBJ2-7

CDR3 protein: CATSEGEGGPTEAFF
CDR3 DNA: TGTGCCACCAGTGAAGGTGAAGGGGGCCCCACTGAAGCTTTCTTT
clone size: few
D gene: TRBD1
V gene: TRBV24-1
J gene: TRBJ1-1

CDR3 protein: CASSNDTPYGYTF
CDR3 DNA: TGTGCCAGTAGTAACGACACCCCCTATGGCTACACCTTC
clone size: NA
D gene: NA
V gene: TRBV19
J gene: TRBJ1-2

CDR3 protein: CATKLGGRANTGEQYF
CDR3 DNA: TGTGCCACCAAGTTAGGTGGGAGGGCGAACACCGGGGAGCAGTACTTC
clone size: NA
D gene: TRBD2
V gene: TRBV15
J gene: TRBJ2-5

CDR3 protein: CASITGQGTGELFF
CDR3 DNA: TGTGCCAGCATCACAGGACAGGGGACCGGGGAGCTGTTTTTT
clone size: NA
D gene: TRBD1
V gene: TRBV6-1
J gene: TRBJ2-2

CDR3 protein: CASRRRRSEDTGELFF
CDR3 DNA: TGTGCCAGCAGGCGAAGGCGCAGCGAGGACACCGGGGAGCTGTTTTTT
clone size: many
D gene: NA
V gene: TRBV25-1
J gene: TRBJ2-2

CDR3 protein: CASSSGQGRVSGNTIYF
CDR3 DNA: TGTGCCAGCAGCTCGGGACAGGGGAGGGTTTCTGGAAACACCATATATTTT
clone size: NA
D gene: TRBD1
V gene: TRBV7-8
J gene: TRBJ1-3

CDR3 protein: CASSVPTSGSARGSPLHF
CDR3 DNA: TGTGCCAGTAGTGTCCCTACGTCGGGTTCGGCAAGGGGTTCACCCCTCCACTTT
clone size: NA
D gene: NA
V gene: TRBV19
J gene: TRBJ1-6

CDR3 protein: CASSFGTEDTIYF
CDR3 DNA: TGTGCCAGCAGTTTCGGGACAGAAGACACCATATATTTT
clone size: once
D gene: TRBD1
V gene: TRBV12-3/TRBV12-4
J gene: TRBJ1-3

CDR3 protein: CASSGTGANYGYTF
CDR3 DNA: TGTGCCAGCAGTGGGACAGGAGCTAACTATGGCTACACCTTC
clone size: NA
D gene: TRBD1
V gene: TRBV2
J gene: TRBJ1-2

CDR3 protein: CASSAGQGDYCYTF
CDR3 DNA: TGTGCCAGCAGTGCCGGACAGGGAGACTATTGCTACACCTTC
clone size: NA
D gene: TRBD1
V gene: TRBV6-1
J gene: TRBJ1-2